This TCR beta chain is drawn from a study of blood T cells in healthy people across ages. Turning to the study itself: T cells yielded about one barcoded beta molecule per two cells through template switching.

Through a sample-barcoded 5' primer and a J-beta primer mix, a second PCR was run for 7 to 11 cycles. MiXCR, applied by TCRdb to the 5' RACE reads, yields one record per CDR3 protein. The sample contains 750,000 to 850,000 distinct CDR3 sequences, 25% of which appear only once. The CDR3 runs to 13 residues. Germline V gene data show CDR1 as DFQATT and CDR2 as SNEGSKA (reference sequence). In addition, the sample was reused for a study of T cells of mothers and their children. In that study: The authors used all extracted RNA for cDNA synthesis, at about 1.6 ug per 15 ul.

Specimen: blood. The TCR originated in a boy between 10 and 17 years old in good health. The chain recombines TRBV20-1 with TRBJ2-1, with 9 bases that match TRBD2. The J call may not be correct, given that the DNA end is closer to TRBJ2-5. Written as DNA, the CDR3 is TGCAGTGCTGTACCGGGACTAGCTGAGACCCAGTACTTC. Protein: CSAVPGLAETQYF.